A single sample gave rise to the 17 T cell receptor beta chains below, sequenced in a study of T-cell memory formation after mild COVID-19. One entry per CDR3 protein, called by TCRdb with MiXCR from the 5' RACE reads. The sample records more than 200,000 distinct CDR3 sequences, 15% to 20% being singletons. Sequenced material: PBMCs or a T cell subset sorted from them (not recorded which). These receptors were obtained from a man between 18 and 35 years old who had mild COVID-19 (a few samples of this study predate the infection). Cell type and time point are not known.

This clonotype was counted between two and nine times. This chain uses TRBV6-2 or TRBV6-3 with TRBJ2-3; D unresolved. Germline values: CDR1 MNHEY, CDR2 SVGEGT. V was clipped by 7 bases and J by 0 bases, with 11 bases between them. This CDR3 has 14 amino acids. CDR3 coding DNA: TGTGCCAGCACCCAGACGACTAGCACAGATACGCAGTATTTT. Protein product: CASTQTTSTDTQYF.

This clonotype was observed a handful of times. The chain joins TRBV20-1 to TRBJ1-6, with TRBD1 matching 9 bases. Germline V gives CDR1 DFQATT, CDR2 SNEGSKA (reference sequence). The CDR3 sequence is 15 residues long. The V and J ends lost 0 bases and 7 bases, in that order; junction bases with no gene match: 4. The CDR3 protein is CSARDPDRGNSPLHF. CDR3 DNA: TGCAGTGCTAGAGATCCCGACAGGGGGAATTCACCCCTCCACTTT.

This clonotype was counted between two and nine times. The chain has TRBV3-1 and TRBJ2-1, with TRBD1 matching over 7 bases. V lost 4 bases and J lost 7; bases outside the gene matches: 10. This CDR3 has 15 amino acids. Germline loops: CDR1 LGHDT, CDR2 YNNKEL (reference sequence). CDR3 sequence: CASSRSETGNNEQFF. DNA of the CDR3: TGTGCCAGCAGCCGATCGGAGACAGGGAATAATGAGCAGTTCTTC.

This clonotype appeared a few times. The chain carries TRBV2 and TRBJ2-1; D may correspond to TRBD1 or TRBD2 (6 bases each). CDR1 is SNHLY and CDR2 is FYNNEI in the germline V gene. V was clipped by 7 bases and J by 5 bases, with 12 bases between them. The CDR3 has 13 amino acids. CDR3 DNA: TGTGCCAGCACTGACCGGGGGCACAATGAGCAGTTCTTC. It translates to CASTDRGHNEQFF.

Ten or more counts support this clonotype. The CDR3 region is CASSSRGGPGQGLHGYTF. The CDR3 nucleotides read TGTGCCAGCAGCTCCCGCGGGGGGCCGGGACAGGGACTCCATGGCTACACCTTC. The chain couples TRBV7-2 to TRBJ1-2, with TRBD1 matching over 9 bases. Germline lookup yields CDR1 SGHTA and CDR2 FQGNSA. There are 18 residues in the CDR3. V lost 4 bases, J lost 6 bases, and 18 bases stayed unmatched.

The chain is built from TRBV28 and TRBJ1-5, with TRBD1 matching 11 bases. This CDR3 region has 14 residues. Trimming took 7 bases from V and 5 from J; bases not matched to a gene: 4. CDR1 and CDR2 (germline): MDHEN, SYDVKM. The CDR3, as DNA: TGTGCCAGCATCTGGACAGGGGGCTATCAGCCCCAGCATTTT. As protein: CASIWTGGYQPQHF.

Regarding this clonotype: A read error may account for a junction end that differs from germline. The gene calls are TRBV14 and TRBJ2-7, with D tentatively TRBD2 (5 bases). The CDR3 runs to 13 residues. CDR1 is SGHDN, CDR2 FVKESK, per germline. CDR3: CDSSRTPAYEQYF. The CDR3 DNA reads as TGTGACAGCAGCCGGACTCCCGCCTACGAGCAGTACTTC. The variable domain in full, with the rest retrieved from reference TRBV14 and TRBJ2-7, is EAGVTQFPSHSVIEKGQTVTLRCDPISGHDNLYWYRRVMGKEIKFLLHFVKESKQDESGMPNNRFLAERTGGTYSTLKVQPAELEDSGVYFCDSSRTPAYEQYFGPGTRLTVT.

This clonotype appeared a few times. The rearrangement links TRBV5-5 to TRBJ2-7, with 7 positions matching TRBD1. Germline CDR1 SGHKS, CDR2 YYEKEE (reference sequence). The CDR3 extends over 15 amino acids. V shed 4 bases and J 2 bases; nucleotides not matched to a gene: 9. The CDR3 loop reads CASSPRAGTAYEQYF. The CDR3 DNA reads TGTGCCAGCAGCCCCAGAGCCGGGACAGCCTACGAGCAGTACTTC.

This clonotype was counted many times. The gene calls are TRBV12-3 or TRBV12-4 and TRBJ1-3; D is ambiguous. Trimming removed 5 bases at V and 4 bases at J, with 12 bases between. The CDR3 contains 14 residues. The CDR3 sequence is CASSPRRRGNTIYF. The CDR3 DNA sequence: TGTGCCAGCAGTCCCCGACGGAGAGGAAACACCATATATTTT.

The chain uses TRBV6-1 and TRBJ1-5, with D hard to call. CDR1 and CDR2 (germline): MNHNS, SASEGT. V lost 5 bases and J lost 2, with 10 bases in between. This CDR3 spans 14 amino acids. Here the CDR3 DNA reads TGTGCCAGCAGTACCGGAGGAGGCAATCAGCCCCAGCATTTT. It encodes CASSTGGGNQPQHF.

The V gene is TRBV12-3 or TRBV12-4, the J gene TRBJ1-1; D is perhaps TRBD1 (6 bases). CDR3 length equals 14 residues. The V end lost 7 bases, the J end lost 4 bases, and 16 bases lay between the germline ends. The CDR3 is CASTMWLGGTEAFF. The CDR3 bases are TGTGCCAGCACTATGTGGTTAGGGGGCACTGAAGCTTTCTTT.

The CDR3 DNA reads as TGTGCCAGCAGTGGCTTGTGGGGACACCCTGATGAGACCCAGTACTTC. Translating gives CASSGLWGHPDETQYF. The chain recombines TRBV6-1 with TRBJ2-5; a possible D gene is TRBD1 (6 bases). The CDR3 is 16 residues long. The V gene lost 4 bases and the J gene lost 5 bases, with 20 bases spanning the gap. CDR1 is MNHNS, CDR2 SASEGT, per germline.

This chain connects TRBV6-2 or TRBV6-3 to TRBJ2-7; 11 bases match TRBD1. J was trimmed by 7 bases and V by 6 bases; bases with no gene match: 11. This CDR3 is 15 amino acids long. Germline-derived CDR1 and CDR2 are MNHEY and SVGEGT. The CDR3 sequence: CASSPTGTGGLEQYV. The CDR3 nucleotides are TGTGCCAGCAGCCCCACCGGGACAGGGGGTTTGGAGCAGTACGTC.

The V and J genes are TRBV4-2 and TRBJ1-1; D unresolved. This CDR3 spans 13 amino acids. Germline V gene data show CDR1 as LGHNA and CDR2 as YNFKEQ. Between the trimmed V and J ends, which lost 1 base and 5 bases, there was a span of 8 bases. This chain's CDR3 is CASSQGPGTEAFF. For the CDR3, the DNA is TGTGCCAGCAGCCAAGGACCCGGAACTGAAGCTTTCTTT.

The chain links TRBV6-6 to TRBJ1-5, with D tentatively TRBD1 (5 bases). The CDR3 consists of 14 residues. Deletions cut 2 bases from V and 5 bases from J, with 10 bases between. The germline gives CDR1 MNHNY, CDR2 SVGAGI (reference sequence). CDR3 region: CASSYGDSDQPQHF. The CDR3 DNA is TGTGCCAGCAGTTACGGGGACTCTGATCAGCCCCAGCATTTT.

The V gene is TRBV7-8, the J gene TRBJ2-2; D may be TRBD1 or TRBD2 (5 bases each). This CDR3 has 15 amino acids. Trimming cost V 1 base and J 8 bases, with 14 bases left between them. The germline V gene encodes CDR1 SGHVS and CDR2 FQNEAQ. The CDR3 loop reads CASSLGDPEGGELFF. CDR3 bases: TGTGCCAGCAGCTTAGGGGACCCCGAGGGTGGGGAGCTGTTTTTT. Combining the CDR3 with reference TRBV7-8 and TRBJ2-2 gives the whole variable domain GAGVSQSPRYKVAKRGQDVALRCDPISGHVSLFWYQQALGQGPEFLTYFQNEAQLDKSGLPSDRFFAERPEGSVSTLKIQRTQQEDSAVYLCASSLGDPEGGELFFGEGSRLTVL.

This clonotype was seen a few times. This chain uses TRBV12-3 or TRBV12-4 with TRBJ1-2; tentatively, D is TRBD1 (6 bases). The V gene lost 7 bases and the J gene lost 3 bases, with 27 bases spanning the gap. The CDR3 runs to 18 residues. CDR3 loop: CASTRGLAQGYGHYGYTF. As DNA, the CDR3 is TGTGCCAGCACCCGGGGGCTGGCGCAGGGCTACGGACACTATGGCTACACCTTC.